Listed below are T cell receptor beta chains from one sample, sequenced in a study of naive and memory T cell subsets. One entry per CDR3 protein, called by TCRdb with MiXCR from the 5' RACE reads. The profile covers roughly 62,000 distinct CDR3 sequences, with more than 7% appearing a single time and about a tenth taken by the ten largest. These receptors were obtained from a male donor in good health. Each CDR3 is given with its conserved first and last residue. The D gene is left open where the match is weak. Clone size is not always given. Where it is, it says once, few, many or a class for expanded clones.

j_gene,abundance,v_gene,d_gene,CDR3nt,CDR3aa
TRBJ2-2,.,TRBV6-6,TRBD1,TGTGCCAGCAGCCCCCCTAGGGGACAGGGGGAAGGGGAGCTGTTTTTT,CASSPPRGQGEGELFF
TRBJ1-1,few,TRBV7-9,.,TGTGCCAGCAGTTCTTACGGGGATACTGAAGCTTTCTTT,CASSSYGDTEAFF
TRBJ2-3,.,TRBV19,.,TGTGCCAGTAGTATAGGGGTCGGTAGCACAGATACGCAGTATTTT,CASSIGVGSTDTQYF
TRBJ2-7,.,TRBV11-2,TRBD2,TGTGCCAGCAGCTTCCTGCGGGGGAGAAGCTCCTACGAGCAGTACTTC,CASSFLRGRSSYEQYF
TRBJ2-4,many,TRBV7-2,.,TGTGCCAGCAGCCCAAGGGTGGGGGGCCTCTGGGACATTCAGTACTTC,CASSPRVGGLWDIQYF
TRBJ1-6,few,TRBV14,.,TGTGCCAGCAGCCAAGCGGGGGCCCGGTCCCTCCACTTT,CASSQAGARSLHF
TRBJ2-7,many,TRBV9,TRBD1,TGTGCCAGCAGCGTAGACGGACAGGGGGGTCGGGAGCAGTACTTC,CASSVDGQGGREQYF
TRBJ2-6,many,TRBV29-1,TRBD1,TGCAGCGTTGCCCCCGGGACAGGGTACTCTGGGGCCAACGTCCTGACTTTC,CSVAPGTGYSGANVLTF
TRBJ2-1,few,TRBV3-1,TRBD2,TGTGCCAGCAGCCCCAAGAGGGATGGCGGGAGTCGATACAATGAGCAGTTCTTC,CASSPKRDGGSRYNEQFF
TRBJ2-1,few,TRBV12-3/TRBV12-4,.,TGTGCCAGCAGTCCGAGCCTACGAGGGTACAATGAGCAGTTCTTC,CASSPSLRGYNEQFF
TRBJ1-1,many,TRBV2,.,TGTGCCAGCAGTGAAGCGGGAGGTAGGGTTCAGCTCGAAGCTTTCTTT,CASSEAGGRVQLEAFF
TRBJ2-7,many,TRBV5-1,TRBD2,TGCGCCAGCAGCTTGGCCCCCGGGAGCGGGGGTGGAGAGCAGTACTTC,CASSLAPGSGGGEQYF
TRBJ1-5,.,TRBV14,.,TGTGCCAGCAGCCAAGACACCTCGGGGCCCCAGCATTTT,CASSQDTSGPQHF
TRBJ2-7,many,TRBV5-8,.,TGTGCCAGCAGCTTGCTCTCGGACAGCCTCTACGAGCAGTACTTC,CASSLLSDSLYEQYF
TRBJ1-1,few,TRBV29-1,.,TGCAGCGTTGGGAGGGCTGAAGCTTTCTTT,CSVGRAEAFF
TRBJ1-5,.,TRBV7-6,.,TGTGCCAGCAGCTTAAGTTCTGGGCTTAATCAGCCCCAGCATTTT,CASSLSSGLNQPQHF
TRBJ2-5,many,TRBV2,.,TGTGCCAGCAGTGAAAGTTTATATGGGGACACGAAACAGCAAGAGACCCAGTACTTC,CASSESLYGDTKQQETQYF
TRBJ2-1,many,TRBV5-1,TRBD1,TGCGCCAGCAGCTTCTGGACAGGGAGCAATGAGCAGTTCTTC,CASSFWTGSNEQFF
TRBJ2-3,.,TRBV20-1,TRBD2,TGCAGTGCTAGATTGGCTGGGGCGGGAGGTACGCAGTATTTT,CSARLAGAGGTQYF
TRBJ1-2,many,TRBV20-1,.,TGCAGTGCCCTCCACACCGGGTATGGCTACACCTTC,CSALHTGYGYTF
TRBJ1-4,many,TRBV19,.,TGTGCCAGTAGTATACAGGAGAATGAAAAACTGTTTTTT,CASSIQENEKLFF
TRBJ2-2,.,TRBV3-1,.,TGTGCCAGCAGCCAAGTAGTTGGTGGCACCGGGGAGCTGTTTTTT,CASSQVVGGTGELFF
TRBJ2-2,few,TRBV2,.,TGTGCCAGCAGTCTCCGGGCCAACACCGGGGAGCTGTTTTTT,CASSLRANTGELFF
TRBJ1-4,.,TRBV7-8,.,TGTGCCAGCAGCTTATCGGGGACGGGGTACGAAAAACTGTTTTTT,CASSLSGTGYEKLFF
TRBJ1-5,many,TRBV2,.,TGTGCCAGCAGTGAAGCGGTGGGGGGGAATCAGCCCCAGCATTTT,CASSEAVGGNQPQHF
TRBJ2-5,.,TRBV14,TRBD1,TGTGCCAGCAGCCAAGATGCTGGGGACAGCGTCCAAGAGACCCAGTACTTC,CASSQDAGDSVQETQYF
TRBJ2-7,few,TRBV12-3/TRBV12-4,TRBD1,TGTGCCAGCACCCTGGGGACAGGGGGCGCTTCGCAGTACTTC,CASTLGTGGASQYF
TRBJ2-1,.,TRBV11-2,.,TGTGCCAGCAGCTCCCGACTTGCTTACAATGAGCAGTTCTTC,CASSSRLAYNEQFF
TRBJ1-5,many,TRBV10-3,.,TGTGCCATCAGTGTGGGGCCCGATCAGCCCCAGCATTTT,CAISVGPDQPQHF
TRBJ2-7,.,TRBV3-1,TRBD2,TGTAGACTAGCGGGAGTGAACGAGCAGTACTTC,CRLAGVNEQYF
TRBJ2-2,many,TRBV20-1,TRBD2,TGCAGTGCCCCCGGGACTAGCGGTCTCAACACCGGGGAGCTGTTTTTT,CSAPGTSGLNTGELFF
TRBJ2-5,few,TRBV5-4,TRBD2,TGTGCCAGCAGCTTTTCCGGGACTAGCGGAGAGACCCAGTACTTC,CASSFSGTSGETQYF
TRBJ1-1,.,TRBV27,TRBD1,TGTGCCAGCAGTTCCCTCGGGCAGGGGGGGAACACTGAAGCTTTCTTT,CASSSLGQGGNTEAFF
TRBJ2-7,few,TRBV3-1,.,TGTGCCAGCAGCCAAGAAGGGTCCTACGAGCAGTACTTC,CASSQEGSYEQYF
TRBJ2-3,many,TRBV7-8,TRBD1,TGTGCCAGCAGCTTAACCGGGACAGACACAGATACGCAGTATTTT,CASSLTGTDTDTQYF
TRBJ2-3,.,TRBV9,TRBD1,TGTGCCAGCAGCCCAGGGACAGTCAGCACAGATACGCAGTATTTT,CASSPGTVSTDTQYF
TRBJ2-7,few,TRBV6-5,.,TGTGCCAGCAGTTACTATCCACAGCCCTCCTACGAGCAGTACTTC,CASSYYPQPSYEQYF
TRBJ1-2,few,TRBV7-9,.,TGTGCCAGCAGCTTAGAAGAACAGGGTTCCGCGAGCTACACCTTC,CASSLEEQGSASYTF
TRBJ1-2,.,TRBV6-5,.,TGTGCCAGCAGTTACGGACAGACCAACTACACCTTC,CASSYGQTNYTF
TRBJ2-1,few,TRBV30,.,TGTGCCTGGAGTTTCGAAGGGTATGAGCAGTTCTTC,CAWSFEGYEQFF
TRBJ2-5,many,TRBV7-9,.,TGTGCCAGCAGCTTAGGTCAGCAACCTGGGACCCAGTACTTC,CASSLGQQPGTQYF
TRBJ2-7,.,TRBV5-6,TRBD2,TGTGCCAGCAGCCCCACTAGCGGGGGACTCTCCTACGAGCAGTACTTC,CASSPTSGGLSYEQYF
TRBJ1-5,many,TRBV7-2,.,TGTGCCAGCAGTCCCGAATCCCATAGCAATCAGCCCCAGCATTTT,CASSPESHSNQPQHF
TRBJ2-7,.,TRBV10-1,.,TGCGCCAGCAGTGAAATGCTGGGCGGCCACTACGAGCAGTACTTC,CASSEMLGGHYEQYF
TRBJ2-2,few,TRBV6-2/TRBV6-3,.,TGTGCCAGCAGACCCCCCTTAGGGGGCACCGGGGAGCTGTTTTTT,CASRPPLGGTGELFF
TRBJ1-6,many,TRBV6-5,.,TGTGCCAGCAGTTACTCCGGGGATCCACTTCCTTCACCCCTCCACTTT,CASSYSGDPLPSPLHF
TRBJ2-7,.,TRBV7-9,.,TGTGCCAGCAGCCGGACAAAGTTTAAATACAAGCAGTACTTC,CASSRTKFKYKQYF
TRBJ2-3,many,TRBV5-1,TRBD2,TGCGCCAGCAGTTCGGCGGGAGCGGGAGATACGCAGTATTTT,CASSSAGAGDTQYF
TRBJ2-2,many,TRBV29-1,.,TGCAGCGTTGAACGGACCACCGGGGAGCTGTTTTTT,CSVERTTGELFF
TRBJ1-1,few,TRBV20-1,.,TGCAGTGCTGGGGGACTGGGGAACACTGAAGCTTTCTTT,CSAGGLGNTEAFF
TRBJ2-1,many,TRBV6-6,TRBD2,TGTGCCAGCAGTTCACCCGCGGGAGGCGGCTTCAATGAGCAGTTCTTC,CASSSPAGGGFNEQFF
TRBJ2-2,.,TRBV5-1,.,TGCGCCAGCAGCTTGGGGGCAGATAACACCGGGGAGCTGTTTTTT,CASSLGADNTGELFF
TRBJ2-5,many,TRBV20-1,TRBD2,TGCAGTGCTAGAGAACCGGGACTAGCGGGAGAGACCCAGTACTTC,CSAREPGLAGETQYF
TRBJ2-1,many,TRBV14,.,TGTGCCAGCAGAGGGACCAACGAATACAATGAGCAGTTCTTC,CASRGTNEYNEQFF